Here is one T cell receptor (beta chain) with its context. These data originate in a study of T cells expressing NK-cell markers. TCRdb reprocessed the 5' RACE reads, with one entry per CDR3 protein and no DNA. The sample's table shows about 450,000 distinct CDR3 sequences. The CDR3 runs to 15 residues. Per the germline V gene, CDR1 is ENHRY and CDR2 is SYGVKD. This receptor was identified in a woman between 18 and 75 years old in good health. Sequenced: blood T cells: a sorted CD56 or NKG2C T cell subset, CD4+ or CD8+ T cells, or bulk PBMC T cells (not recorded which). This chain joins TRBV10-3 and TRBJ2-5; checking the TCRdb D call of TRBD2 is not possible without DNA. CDR3 in amino acids: CAISEAWREEETQYF.